These T cell receptor beta chains were read from a single sample in a study of neurological immune-mediated disorders. TCRdb analysed the 5' RACE reads with MiXCR anew, one entry per CDR3 protein. The sample shows about 66,000 distinct CDR3 sequences, 3% to 3.5% of them seen only once. The sample comprised PBMCs. The source of these receptors is a man in his forties or fifties with multiple sclerosis. Both conserved end residues are part of each CDR3. Fields, in order: V gene, D gene, J gene, clone size, CDR3 DNA, CDR3 protein. D genes are given only for firm matches. Size is stated for part of the rows, as once, few or many counts, or as a class when the clone is expanded.

v_call: TRBV20-1; d_call: .; j_call: TRBJ1-2; clone_size: .; cdr3_nt: TGCAGTGCTAGACCCTCCACGGGTACTAACTATGGCTACACCTTC; cdr3_aa: CSARPSTGTNYGYTF
v_call: TRBV7-9; d_call: .; j_call: TRBJ2-2; clone_size: many; cdr3_nt: TGTGCCAGCAGCTTTCGATCCTATGGGACCGGGGAGCTGTTTTTT; cdr3_aa: CASSFRSYGTGELFF
v_call: TRBV12-3/TRBV12-4; d_call: TRBD2; j_call: TRBJ2-3; clone_size: many; cdr3_nt: TGTGCCAGCAGCAGATCCGGGGGGGCCAGGTATACGCAGTATTTT; cdr3_aa: CASSRSGGARYTQYF
v_call: TRBV11-2; d_call: TRBD2; j_call: TRBJ2-1; clone_size: many; cdr3_nt: TGTGCCAGCAGCTTAGGGGAACGGGAGGCCCAGTTCTTC; cdr3_aa: CASSLGEREAQFF
v_call: TRBV20-1; d_call: TRBD1; j_call: TRBJ2-1; clone_size: many; cdr3_nt: TGCAGTGCTAGACCAGGACAGGGGTCATATGCCTACAATGAGCAGTTCTTC; cdr3_aa: CSARPGQGSYAYNEQFF
v_call: TRBV10-3; d_call: .; j_call: TRBJ2-1; clone_size: many; cdr3_nt: TGTGCCATCAGCCCGTTAGGGAACAATGAGCAGTTCTTC; cdr3_aa: CAISPLGNNEQFF
v_call: TRBV12-3/TRBV12-4; d_call: .; j_call: TRBJ1-1; clone_size: many; cdr3_nt: TGTGCCAGCAGGGTACAGGGTGGGGACACTGAAGCTTTCTTT; cdr3_aa: CASRVQGGDTEAFF
v_call: TRBV7-8; d_call: .; j_call: TRBJ2-3; clone_size: many; cdr3_nt: TGTGCCAGCAGCCGCACCCCTCCAGATACGCAGTATTTT; cdr3_aa: CASSRTPPDTQYF
v_call: TRBV3-1; d_call: .; j_call: TRBJ1-2; clone_size: .; cdr3_nt: TGTGACAGCAGCAAACAGGGTTATGGCTACACCTTC; cdr3_aa: CDSSKQGYGYTF
v_call: TRBV5-1; d_call: TRBD1; j_call: TRBJ1-4; clone_size: many; cdr3_nt: TGCGCCAGCAGCTCCCAGGGGGCAACTAATGAAAAACTGTTTTTT; cdr3_aa: CASSSQGATNEKLFF
v_call: TRBV11-2; d_call: .; j_call: TRBJ1-1; clone_size: .; cdr3_nt: TGTGCCAGCAGCTTAGATGTTGCTGAAGCTTTCTTT; cdr3_aa: CASSLDVAEAFF
v_call: TRBV6-5; d_call: .; j_call: TRBJ1-2; clone_size: many; cdr3_nt: TGTGCCAGCAGTTACTCAATTTTTCCCTCCTATGGCTACACCTTC; cdr3_aa: CASSYSIFPSYGYTF
v_call: TRBV20-1; d_call: TRBD1; j_call: TRBJ1-2; clone_size: many; cdr3_nt: TGCAGTGCTAAGAGGCAGGGGGTCAATGGCTACACCTTC; cdr3_aa: CSAKRQGVNGYTF
v_call: TRBV5-6; d_call: .; j_call: TRBJ2-1; clone_size: many; cdr3_nt: TGTGCCAGCAGCTTTCGACAGGCTCGGTTCTTC; cdr3_aa: CASSFRQARFF
v_call: TRBV20-1; d_call: .; j_call: TRBJ2-5; clone_size: many; cdr3_nt: TGCAGTGCTAGTTCCTTGAAGGGGGGGTATAAGGAGACCCAGTACTTC; cdr3_aa: CSASSLKGGYKETQYF
v_call: TRBV5-1; d_call: .; j_call: TRBJ1-1; clone_size: many; cdr3_nt: TGCGCCAGCAGCTTGGAATCCCGCAGGGGCACTGAAGCTTTCTTT; cdr3_aa: CASSLESRRGTEAFF
v_call: TRBV11-3; d_call: .; j_call: TRBJ2-1; clone_size: many; cdr3_nt: TGTGCCAGCAGCTTAGACGGGTATGAGCAGTTCTTC; cdr3_aa: CASSLDGYEQFF
v_call: TRBV5-1; d_call: .; j_call: TRBJ2-2; clone_size: many; cdr3_nt: TGCGCCAGCAGCCGCAGACAGGAAAACACCGGGGAGCTGTTTTTT; cdr3_aa: CASSRRQENTGELFF
v_call: TRBV24-1; d_call: .; j_call: TRBJ1-5; clone_size: many; cdr3_nt: TGTGCCACCAGTGATTTGAGTCAGAATCAGCCCCAGCATTTT; cdr3_aa: CATSDLSQNQPQHF
v_call: TRBV4-2; d_call: .; j_call: TRBJ1-3; clone_size: many; cdr3_nt: TGTGCCAGCAGCCAAGATGGGGCATTTGGAAACACCATATATTTT; cdr3_aa: CASSQDGAFGNTIYF
v_call: TRBV5-1; d_call: .; j_call: TRBJ1-4; clone_size: many; cdr3_nt: TGCGCCAGCAGCTTGTGGGGGACAACTAATGAAAAACTGTTTTTT; cdr3_aa: CASSLWGTTNEKLFF
v_call: TRBV30; d_call: .; j_call: TRBJ1-5; clone_size: many; cdr3_nt: TGTGCCTGGAGTGTAGAGGGGAATCAGCCCCAGCATTTT; cdr3_aa: CAWSVEGNQPQHF
v_call: TRBV13; d_call: TRBD2; j_call: TRBJ2-1; clone_size: .; cdr3_nt: TGTGCCAGCAGCTTAGAGGGGACTAGCGGGAGTAGGGGCAATGAGCAGTTCTTC; cdr3_aa: CASSLEGTSGSRGNEQFF
v_call: TRBV5-1; d_call: TRBD1; j_call: TRBJ2-5; clone_size: many; cdr3_nt: TGCGCCAGCAGCTCGGGACAGGGTAACCAAGAGACCCAGTACTTC; cdr3_aa: CASSSGQGNQETQYF
v_call: TRBV7-6; d_call: .; j_call: TRBJ2-1; clone_size: many; cdr3_nt: TGTGCCAGCAGCACCGGACAGTCCAATGAGCAGTTCTTC; cdr3_aa: CASSTGQSNEQFF
v_call: TRBV5-1; d_call: .; j_call: TRBJ2-2; clone_size: many; cdr3_nt: TGCGCCAGCAGCTTGGGCCACACCGGGGAGCTGTTTTTT; cdr3_aa: CASSLGHTGELFF
v_call: TRBV7-2; d_call: .; j_call: TRBJ1-1; clone_size: many; cdr3_nt: TGTGCCAGCAGCCCCTCGACGGGGAGGACTGAAGCTTTCTTT; cdr3_aa: CASSPSTGRTEAFF
v_call: TRBV12-3/TRBV12-4; d_call: .; j_call: TRBJ2-7; clone_size: many; cdr3_nt: TGTGCCAGCAGTCCGGCCTACGAGCAGTACTTC; cdr3_aa: CASSPAYEQYF
v_call: TRBV12-3/TRBV12-4; d_call: .; j_call: TRBJ1-6; clone_size: many; cdr3_nt: TGTGCCAGCAGTCCCGAGGGAACCGTAAATTCACCCCTCCACTTT; cdr3_aa: CASSPEGTVNSPLHF
v_call: TRBV20-1; d_call: TRBD1; j_call: TRBJ2-1; clone_size: many; cdr3_nt: TGCAGTGCTAGACGGGGGACAGGGGACGATGAGCAGTTCTTC; cdr3_aa: CSARRGTGDDEQFF
v_call: TRBV20-1; d_call: .; j_call: TRBJ1-5; clone_size: once; cdr3_nt: TGCAGTGCTAGTCGCAGGGATAAGCCCCAGCATTTT; cdr3_aa: CSASRRDKPQHF
v_call: TRBV5-1; d_call: .; j_call: TRBJ2-2; clone_size: many; cdr3_nt: TGCGCCAGCACCTCCTCCGGGACGGCGAACACCGGGGAGCTGTTTTTT; cdr3_aa: CASTSSGTANTGELFF
v_call: TRBV6-6; d_call: .; j_call: TRBJ1-5; clone_size: many; cdr3_nt: TGTGCCAGCACCGACAGATCGGGCCAGCCCCAGCATTTT; cdr3_aa: CASTDRSGQPQHF
v_call: TRBV5-4; d_call: TRBD1; j_call: TRBJ2-2; clone_size: many; cdr3_nt: TGTGCCAGCAGCGCAGGGACAGGGGGCACCGGGGAGCTGTTTTTT; cdr3_aa: CASSAGTGGTGELFF
v_call: TRBV3-1; d_call: .; j_call: TRBJ2-5; clone_size: many; cdr3_nt: TGTGCCAGCAGCCAACAGAGTGGCGGACAAGAGACCCAGTACTTC; cdr3_aa: CASSQQSGGQETQYF
v_call: TRBV12-3/TRBV12-4; d_call: TRBD2; j_call: TRBJ2-3; clone_size: many; cdr3_nt: TGTGCCAGCACCGAGTGGGGGACTAGCGGTCGCACAGATACGCAGTATTTT; cdr3_aa: CASTEWGTSGRTDTQYF
v_call: TRBV5-1; d_call: .; j_call: TRBJ2-5; clone_size: many; cdr3_nt: TGCGCCAGCACTCCTCCTAGTCAGGAGGGGACCCAGTACTTC; cdr3_aa: CASTPPSQEGTQYF
v_call: TRBV20-1; d_call: .; j_call: TRBJ2-6; clone_size: medium-sized; cdr3_nt: TGCAGTGCAAATACAGGGACTGGGGCCAACGTCCTGACTTTC; cdr3_aa: CSANTGTGANVLTF
v_call: TRBV20-1; d_call: .; j_call: TRBJ1-2; clone_size: many; cdr3_nt: TGCAGTGCCACTTCGCAGGGGTCGGGTGGCTACACCTTC; cdr3_aa: CSATSQGSGGYTF
v_call: TRBV7-2; d_call: .; j_call: TRBJ2-5; clone_size: many; cdr3_nt: TGTGCCAGCAGCTTAGAACAGTTCCAAGAGACCCAGTACTTC; cdr3_aa: CASSLEQFQETQYF
v_call: TRBV6-5; d_call: .; j_call: TRBJ2-7; clone_size: many; cdr3_nt: TGTGCCAGCAGTTACTTCCCTCAGGTCTACGAGCAGTACTTC; cdr3_aa: CASSYFPQVYEQYF
v_call: TRBV7-3; d_call: TRBD2; j_call: TRBJ2-1; clone_size: .; cdr3_nt: TGTGCCAGCAGCTTAAACCCTAGCGGAACCTACAATGAGCAGTTCTTC; cdr3_aa: CASSLNPSGTYNEQFF
v_call: TRBV10-3; d_call: .; j_call: TRBJ1-2; clone_size: many; cdr3_nt: TGTGCCATCAGTGAGGGCCGGGTCTCTGGCTACACCTTC; cdr3_aa: CAISEGRVSGYTF
v_call: TRBV7-2; d_call: .; j_call: TRBJ2-1; clone_size: many; cdr3_nt: TGTGCCAGCAGGGGGCCCGCCAATGAGCAGTTCTTC; cdr3_aa: CASRGPANEQFF
v_call: TRBV12-3/TRBV12-4; d_call: TRBD2; j_call: TRBJ2-7; clone_size: many; cdr3_nt: TGTGCCAGCAGTTTGGCAGGGAGGGAATACGAGCAGTACTTC; cdr3_aa: CASSLAGREYEQYF
v_call: TRBV10-3; d_call: .; j_call: TRBJ1-5; clone_size: many; cdr3_nt: TGTGCCATCAGTGCGACAGAAGGAAGGCCCCAGCATTTT; cdr3_aa: CAISATEGRPQHF
v_call: TRBV5-1; d_call: .; j_call: TRBJ1-1; clone_size: many; cdr3_nt: TGCGCCAGCAGCCGTCCGGGGCTTAGAAACACTGAAGCTTTCTTT; cdr3_aa: CASSRPGLRNTEAFF
v_call: TRBV20-1; d_call: .; j_call: TRBJ1-1; clone_size: many; cdr3_nt: TGCAGTGCTAGTTCGGGGTTTCACACTGAAGCTTTCTTT; cdr3_aa: CSASSGFHTEAFF
v_call: TRBV23-1; d_call: .; j_call: TRBJ1-2; clone_size: few; cdr3_nt: TGCGCCAGCAAAAGCTATGGCTACACCTTC; cdr3_aa: CASKSYGYTF
v_call: TRBV12-3/TRBV12-4; d_call: TRBD1; j_call: TRBJ1-1; clone_size: many; cdr3_nt: TGTGCCAGCAGTCGACAGGGGAACACTGAAGCTTTCTTT; cdr3_aa: CASSRQGNTEAFF
v_call: TRBV7-3; d_call: .; j_call: TRBJ2-2; clone_size: many; cdr3_nt: TGTGCCAGCAGCACTAGGGGGTCCGGGGAGCTGTTTTTT; cdr3_aa: CASSTRGSGELFF
v_call: TRBV5-1; d_call: .; j_call: TRBJ1-2; clone_size: many; cdr3_nt: TGCGCCAGCAGCGCCATGGATGGCTACACCTTC; cdr3_aa: CASSAMDGYTF
v_call: TRBV2; d_call: .; j_call: TRBJ2-6; clone_size: many; cdr3_nt: TGTGCCAGCAGTACTGGGGCCAACGTCCTGACTTTC; cdr3_aa: CASSTGANVLTF
v_call: TRBV7-6; d_call: .; j_call: TRBJ2-3; clone_size: many; cdr3_nt: TGTGCCAGCAGCTTAGCGTGGGAGACAGATACGCAGTATTTT; cdr3_aa: CASSLAWETDTQYF